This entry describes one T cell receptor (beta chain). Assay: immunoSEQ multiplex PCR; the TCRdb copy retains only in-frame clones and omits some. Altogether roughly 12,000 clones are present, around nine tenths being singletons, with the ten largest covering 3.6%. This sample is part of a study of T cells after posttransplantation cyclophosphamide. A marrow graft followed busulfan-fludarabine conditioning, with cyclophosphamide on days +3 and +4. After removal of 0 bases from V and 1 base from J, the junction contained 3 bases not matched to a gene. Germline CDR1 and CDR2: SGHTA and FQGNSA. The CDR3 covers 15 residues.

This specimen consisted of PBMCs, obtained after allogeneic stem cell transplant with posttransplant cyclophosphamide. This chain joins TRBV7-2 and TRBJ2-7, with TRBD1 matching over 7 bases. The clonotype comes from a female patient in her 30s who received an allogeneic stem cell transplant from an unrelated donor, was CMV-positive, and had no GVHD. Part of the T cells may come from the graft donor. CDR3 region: CASSLAPGQSYEQYF. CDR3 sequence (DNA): TGTGCCAGCAGCTTAGCGCCGGGACAGTCCTACGAGCAGTACTTC.